The next 25 T cell receptor beta chains were all read from a single sample in a study of cytomegalovirus exposure and HLA in healthy donors (dated by TCRdb to 2016 to 2017). The library was made by the immunoSEQ multiplex PCR assay. The multiplex PCR relied on a mix of 60 forward primers for TCR Vbeta segments and 13 reverse primers for TCR Jbeta segments. Imported from immuneACCESS, the table was reduced by TCRdb to in-frame sequences with V and J called. These copies leave out some clones; in studies compared against another copy, an unresolved V gene accounts for under half, and the cause of the remainder is not known. This sample gives some 190,000 clones in total; 76% of them show up just once. Around 1.5% of the sample lies in the top ten. The sequencing input was PBMCs. Receptor source: a man between 18 and 35 years old in good health and CMV-seronegative.

In regard to this clone: This specimen includes other DNA sequences encoding the same CDR3. The chain couples TRBV19 to TRBJ2-5, with D perhaps TRBD2 (5 bases). The ends were cut back, 1 base at V and 5 bases at J, with 8 bases in the middle. Germline V gives CDR1 LNHDA, CDR2 SQIVND (reference sequence). This CDR3 has 13 amino acids. The CDR3 DNA follows: TGTGCCAGTAGTATAGGCGGCGGGGAGACCCAGTACTTC. Translation gives CASSIGGGETQYF.

The chain couples TRBV5-1 to TRBJ2-3; D is possibly TRBD2 (6 bases). V was trimmed by 4 bases and J by 1 base, leaving 19 bases between them. This CDR3 spans 17 amino acids. Germline CDR1 and CDR2: SGHRS and YFSETQ. The chain's CDR3 is CASSLKPAGPGTDTQYF. The CDR3 DNA follows: TGCGCCAGCAGCCTCAAACCGGCGGGGCCGGGCACAGATACGCAGTATTTT.

The V gene is TRBV27, the J gene TRBJ1-6; 11 nucleotides line up with TRBD1. Germline V gene data show CDR1 as MNHEY and CDR2 as SMNVEV (reference sequence). The CDR3 sequence is 15 residues long. The junction had 9 bases not matched to a gene; V was cut back by 9 bases and J by 8 bases. CDR3 in amino acids: CASHLTGQGDSPLHF. The CDR3 coding sequence is TGTGCCAGTCATTTGACGGGACAGGGGGATTCACCCCTCCACTTT.

This sequence joins TRBV28 and TRBJ1-6; 8 nucleotides align to TRBD1. J was trimmed by 10 bases and V by 8 bases; bases with no gene match: 10. CDR1 is MDHEN, CDR2 SYDVKM, per germline. The CDR3 sequence is 14 residues long. The CDR3 here is CASLRTGWESPLHF. DNA for the CDR3: TGTGCCAGCCTCAGGACAGGGTGGGAATCACCCCTCCACTTT.

The chain carries TRBV5-4 and TRBJ2-7, with 7 bases matching TRBD1. In germline, CDR1 is SGHNT, CDR2 YYREEE (reference sequence). The V and J ends lost 3 bases and 2 bases, in that order; junction bases with no gene match: 8. The CDR3 is 15 amino acids. In nucleotides, the CDR3 is TGTGCCAGCAGCTCAAAAGGGGGCGTCGCCTACGAGCAGTACTTC. Its translation: CASSSKGGVAYEQYF.

This chain connects TRBV7-2 to TRBJ2-7; perhaps TRBD1 as D (6 bases). CDR3 size: 16 residues. V was trimmed by 0 bases and J by 3 bases, leaving 15 bases between them. Germline V lookup: CDR1 SGHTA, CDR2 FQGNSA. CDR3 DNA: TGTGCCAGCAGCTTAGCGACAGGACATAGCTACTACGAGCAGTACTTC. Its translation: CASSLATGHSYYEQYF.

The chain links TRBV23-1 to TRBJ2-7; D is perhaps TRBD2 (5 bases). TRBV23-1 is designated an ORF whose function remains uncertain. The CDR3 is 16 residues long. V was trimmed by 2 bases and J by 1 base, leaving 15 bases between them. The CDR3 nucleotides are TGCGCCAGCAGTCAAATAGCGTGCTGCGCTTCCTACGAGCAGTACTTC. This translates into CASSQIACCASYEQYF.

Concerning this clone: One end of the junction does not line up with germline, which may come from a read error. This sample also contains other DNA sequences that code for the same CDR3. The CDR3 DNA follows: TGCGCCATCAGCCCAGGCAGCTCTGGGGCCAACGTCCTGACTTTC. Amino acids: CAISPGSSGANVLTF. This chain connects TRBV10-3 to TRBJ2-6, with no clear D. The V gene's germline CDR1 is ENHRY and CDR2 SYGVKD. The CDR3 spans 15 residues.

J is TRBJ2-3 and V is TRBV5-1, with 8 bases fitting TRBD2. CDR3 size: 18 residues. V dropped 0 bases and J dropped 4; count of bases not matched to a gene: 13. Germline V gene lookup returns CDR1 SGHRS and CDR2 YFSETQ. CDR3 in DNA: TGCGCCAGCAGCTTGGAGGGAGCGGGAGACCCGAACCCAGATACGCAGTATTTT. Encoded protein: CASSLEGAGDPNPDTQYF. Variable domain in full (rest from reference TRBV5-1 and TRBJ2-3): KAGVTQTPRYLIKTRGQQVTLSCSPISGHRSVSWYQQTPGQGLQFLFEYFSETQRNKGNFPGRFSGRQFSNSRSEMNVSTLELGDSALYLCASSLEGAGDPNPDTQYFGPGTRLTVL.

In the case of this clone: The identical CDR3 is also encoded by other nucleotide sequences in the sample. The chain joins TRBV5-1 to TRBJ1-2; TRBD1 aligns across 11 bases. Germline V lookup: CDR1 SGHRS, CDR2 YFSETQ. The CDR3 has 15 residues. Losses at the gene ends were 5 bases for V and 4 bases for J; bases not matched to a gene: 7. The CDR3 nucleotides are TGCGCCAGCAGTTCTGGACAGGGGGCCGGCTATGGCTACACCTTC. Residues: CASSSGQGAGYGYTF. The whole variable domain, remainder taken from reference TRBV5-1 and TRBJ1-2, is KAGVTQTPRYLIKTRGQQVTLSCSPISGHRSVSWYQQTPGQGLQFLFEYFSETQRNKGNFPGRFSGRQFSNSRSEMNVSTLELGDSALYLCASSSGQGAGYGYTFGSGTRLTVV.

The chain joins TRBV6-5 to TRBJ1-3; D is ambiguous. The germline V and J ends were trimmed by 5 bases and 2 bases, with 13 bases remaining between them. Germline-derived CDR1 and CDR2 are MNHEY and SVGAGI. This CDR3 has 15 residues. CDR3 nucleotide sequence: TGTGCCAGCAGTACCACCGTTACTACTGGAAACACCATATATTTT. It encodes CASSTTVTTGNTIYF.

The CDR3 bases are TGTGCCAGCAGTGCACAGGGGTACGAGCAGTACTTC. Protein product: CASSAQGYEQYF. This chain uses TRBV27 with TRBJ2-7; 7 bases fit TRBD1. Germline values: CDR1 MNHEY, CDR2 SMNVEV (reference sequence). The V segment lost 5 bases and the J segment 4 bases; nucleotides outside the gene matches: 2. The CDR3 extends over 12 amino acids.

This clone was observed once. This chain links TRBV30 with TRBJ2-2, with 8 bases matching TRBD1. The germline V gene encodes CDR1 GTSNPN and CDR2 SVGIG (reference sequence). This CDR3 contains 14 residues. This CDR3 is CAGRTGFDTGELFF. The CDR3, as DNA: TGTGCTGGGCGGACAGGGTTCGACACCGGGGAGCTGTTTTTT.

The chain links TRBV5-1 to TRBJ1-6, with D possibly matching TRBD1 (6 bases). Trimming pared 4 bases from V and 9 bases from J, leaving 20 bases between. Germline values: CDR1 SGHRS, CDR2 YFSETQ. CDR3 size: 16 residues. The CDR3 loop reads CASSPVDRMGGSPLHF. The CDR3 nucleotides read TGCGCCAGCAGCCCTGTGGACAGAATGGGTGGTTCACCCCTCCACTTT.

In DNA, the CDR3 is TGCGCCAGCAGGACAGTCATATCCTATGGCTACACCTTC. Translating it yields CASRTVISYGYTF. V is TRBV5-1 and J is TRBJ1-2, with D perhaps matching TRBD1 (5 bases). Between the trimmed V and J ends, which lost 5 bases and 4 bases, there was a span of 12 bases. This CDR3 is 13 amino acids long. Germline V gives CDR1 SGHRS, CDR2 YFSETQ. Drawing the rest from reference TRBV5-1 and TRBJ1-2, the complete variable domain is KAGVTQTPRYLIKTRGQQVTLSCSPISGHRSVSWYQQTPGQGLQFLFEYFSETQRNKGNFPGRFSGRQFSNSRSEMNVSTLELGDSALYLCASRTVISYGYTFGSGTRLTVV.

The chain employs TRBV5-4 and TRBJ1-3; D is ambiguous. CDR1 and CDR2 from the germline V gene are SGHNT and YYREEE (reference sequence). V was trimmed by 6 bases and J by 2 bases, leaving 18 bases between them. CDR3 length equals 16 residues. DNA for the CDR3: TGTGCCAGCACCTCCAACGCCCCGGGAGCTGGAAACACCATATATTTT. It translates to CASTSNAPGAGNTIYF.

The rearrangement joins TRBV19 to TRBJ2-5, with D uncertain. The DNA end lines up better with TRBJ2-7; the J call may be wrong. Germline loops: CDR1 LNHDA, CDR2 SQIVND (reference sequence). CDR3 length: 15 amino acids. CDR3: CASSIEPGATYEQYF. The CDR3 nucleotides read TGTGCCAGTAGTATAGAGCCGGGTGCGACCTACGAGCAGTACTTC.

The V call is TRBV28, the J call TRBJ1-5, with 11 bases fitting TRBD1. Germline lookup yields CDR1 MDHEN and CDR2 SYDVKM. The CDR3 runs 14 residues. V gave up 6 bases and J gave up 6 bases; unmatched junction bases: 4. CDR3 bases: TGTGCCAGCAGCTCGGACAGGGGGCCTCAGCCCCAGCATTTT. This codes for CASSSDRGPQPQHF.

The gene calls are TRBV5-1 and TRBJ2-7, with 12 bases that match TRBD2. The CDR3 runs to 16 residues. Germline V CDR1 and CDR2: SGHRS, YFSETQ. V dropped 4 bases and J dropped 9; count of bases not matched to a gene: 14. The CDR3 nucleotides read TGCGCCAGCAGCGTCTCCCGCCGACTAGCGGGAGTAGGGCAGTACTTC. Translated, it gives CASSVSRRLAGVGQYF.

The CDR3 loop is CASSLVRSGEKLFF. In nucleotides, the CDR3 is TGCGCCAGCAGCTTGGTAAGAAGCGGTGAAAAACTGTTTTTT. V is TRBV5-1 and J is TRBJ1-4; no clear D gene. The V end lost 0 bases, the J end lost 7 bases, and 10 bases lay between the germline ends. Looked up from germline, CDR1 is SGHRS and CDR2 is YFSETQ. The CDR3 has 14 residues.

This chain uses TRBV2 with TRBJ2-7; 11 nucleotides agree with TRBD1. The trim removed 4 bases at V and 2 bases at J, leaving 1 base unmatched. The germline CDR1 and CDR2 sequences are SNHLY and FYNNEI. CDR3 length: 14 amino acids. CDR3 sequence (DNA): TGTGCCAGCAGTGGGGACAGGGGGACCTACGAGCAGTACTTC. As protein: CASSGDRGTYEQYF.

The rearrangement joins TRBV9 to TRBJ1-6; 9 bases line up with TRBD1. The germline gives CDR1 SGDLS, CDR2 YYNGEE. The trim removed 4 bases at V and 7 bases at J, leaving 9 bases unmatched. The CDR3 sequence is 16 residues long. The CDR3 nucleotides read TGTGCCAGCAGCTATGACAGGGGGATGCCCAATTCACCCCTCCACTTT. It codes for CASSYDRGMPNSPLHF.

On this clone: Compared with germline, one end of the junction differs, possibly owing to a read error. The gene calls are TRBV7-3 and TRBJ2-1; TRBD1 agrees at 8 bases. CDR1 and CDR2 (germline): SGHTA, FQGTGA. The CDR3 is 13 residues long. CDR3 nucleotides: TGTGCCAGCAGCTTTGGGACAGGCAATGGGCAGTTCTTC. This codes for CASSFGTGNGQFF.

The chain links TRBV6-1 to TRBJ1-2; a weak D match, TRBD1 (6 bases). CDR3 size: 13 residues. Deletions cut 7 bases from V and 2 bases from J, with 11 bases between. CDR1 and CDR2 (germline): MNHNS, SASEGT. CDR3 in DNA: TGTGCCAGCAAGACAGGAAAAAACTATGGCTACACCTTC. Its translation is CASKTGKNYGYTF.

This sequence joins TRBV27 and TRBJ2-1; 7 bases fit TRBD2. Germline CDR1 and CDR2: MNHEY and SMNVEV (reference sequence). This CDR3 region has 16 residues. With V trimmed by 5 bases and J by 7 bases, 14 bases remained unmatched. CDR3 region: CASSPAGLADSNEQFF. The CDR3 nucleotides are TGTGCCAGCAGTCCCGCCGGGCTAGCGGATAGTAATGAGCAGTTCTTC.